The source of this TCR beta chain is a study of neurological immune-mediated disorders. MiXCR, applied by TCRdb to the 5' RACE reads, yields one record per CDR3 protein. The sample yields 100,000 or so distinct CDR3 sequences, around 3.3% seen once. This clonotype was detected many times. The antigen is not known. Broader study findings: Across subjects, expanded clones had no CDR3 amino acid sequences in common, pointing to private repertoires in all groups.

V gave up 8 bases and J gave up 3 bases; unmatched junction bases: 18. Per germline, CDR1 MNHEY and CDR2 SVGAGI. This CDR3 comprises 19 residues. V and J are TRBV6-5 and TRBJ2-2; 10 nucleotides match TRBD1. This receptor was taken from a woman aged 18 to 35 with multiple sclerosis. The specimen was PBMCs. DNA of the CDR3: TGTGCCAGCTTTACTAGGTTGGGAACCGGGACAGGGGACACCGGGGAGCTGTTTTTT. This codes for CASFTRLGTGTGDTGELFF.